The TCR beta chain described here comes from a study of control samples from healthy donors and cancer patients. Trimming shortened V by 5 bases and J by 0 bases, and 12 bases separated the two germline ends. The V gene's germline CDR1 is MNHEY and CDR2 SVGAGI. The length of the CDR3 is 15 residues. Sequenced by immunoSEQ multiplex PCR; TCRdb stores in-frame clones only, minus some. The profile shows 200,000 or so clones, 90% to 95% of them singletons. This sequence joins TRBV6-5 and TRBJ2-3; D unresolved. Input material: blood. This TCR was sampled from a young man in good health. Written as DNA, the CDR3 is TGTGCCAGCAGTCCCCTGGCGTTAAGCACAGATACGCAGTATTTT. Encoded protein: CASSPLALSTDTQYF.